This T cell receptor (beta chain) derives from a study of shared clonotypes between healthy human individuals (dated by TCRdb to the early 2020s). Context from the whole study: A few men and a couple of women, aged 18 to 49 years, made up the cohort. For each donor, three plates each were used for CD4 naive and CD4 memory, two plates were used for CD8 naive, and one plate was used for CD8 memory. To estimate repertoire size and how much clonotypes are shared between individuals, the study performed deep sequencing of blood TCR repertoires from roughly five healthy adults. To increase sequencing depth and limit assay-specific biases, TCR repertoire library preparation and sequencing were carried out by different laboratories using diverse techniques. Per donor, leukapheresis produced somewhere between about 0.9 and 9.5 billion PBMCs. Results the study describes overall, beyond this receptor: Clonotypes shared by all four sorted-subset donors showed higher generation probabilities than non-shared clonotypes. Incomplete sequencing was indicated by rarefaction of sorted-subset datasets, despite the large sequencing depth. Larger estimated clonotype richness was generally found for naive subsets than for memory subsets. Pairwise subsampling indicated that sequencing depth was expected to affect the degree of clonotype sharing among donors. Only blood was sampled, and tissue TCR repertoires likely differ from those in blood. Because the study included only a small number of donors, the genetic and exposure-history diversity represented was limited. About 5% of naive CD4, 3.5% of naive CD8, approximately 2% of memory CD4, and approximately 0.4% of memory CD8 clonotypes were shared across a few donors.

With respect to this clone: Its antigen target is currently unknown. Base-call qualities are not available, and no considerably larger clone is one nucleotide away.

Using the deep immunoSEQ assay, multiplex PCR amplified TCR CDR3 regions from genomic DNA. Extracted genomic DNA from each cell subset was spread evenly across all wells of several immunoSEQ 96-well plates, with each plate serving as a replicate. Each replicate PCR for sorted subsets received roughly 200 ng genomic DNA, equal to 30,000 or so T cell genomes. Purified libraries were measured with a Qubit 3.0 fluorometer, size-checked on a Bioanalyzer 2100, and measured again with the KAPA Library Quantification kit. Every immunoSEQ 96-well plate was sequenced on a dedicated single-read 150-cycle Illumina NextSeq 550 flow cell. Regarding the original processing steps: The immunoSEQ output contained only junctional sequences without quality scores, so filtering could not match that applied to full-length reads. Sequences were annotated with PyIR, a Python wrapper for IgBLAST v1.9, using IMGT germline references to assign V/J genes and CDR3. Any read was removed if the V/J assignment was weak (E-value above 1e-6), the CDR3 was missing, or the read contained stop codons, out-of-frame junctions, or ambiguous translated residues. A V3J clonotype was defined by an identical inferred V gene, J gene, and CDR3 amino acid sequence. The percentage overlap between two repertoires was calculated by dividing the number of shared unique clonotypes by the size of the smaller repertoire. Richness of each repertoire was evaluated using RTK rarefaction, the Chao1 estimator, and Recon v2.1 estimates of unobserved clonotypes. Generation probabilities were computed with OLGA for all TCRbeta clonotypes obtained by the gDNA method from several donors. In its TCRdb copy, this immuneACCESS table keeps in-frame sequences only and misses some clones. Where compared with another copy, unresolved V genes explain less than half of these, and the others have no known cause. V and J calls and clone size are as listed in that table; D and trimming were resolved from the DNA. This sample gives about 2.5 million clones in total; 85% to 95% of them show up just once. The ten largest clones take up 0.37% of the sample.

The CDR3, cysteine through phenylalanine, is 14 amino acids long. Just CDR3 DNA is preserved here, 42 bases in frame from base 1. CDR1 and CDR2, per the germline V gene (reference sequence), are LNHDA and SQIVND. The V and J ends are trimmed by 5 bases and 4 bases, leaving 14 bases between them. Donors were healthy HIV-negative adults with no recently reported acute infections or vaccinations. Every donor was a Caucasian adult residing in Nashville, Tennessee, USA. Magnetic negative selection was used to enrich CD4+ T cells, after which naive cells were positively selected on CD45RA and the negative fraction became the memory subset. Blood was collected by leukapheresis, and PBMCs were isolated by Ficoll-Histopaque density gradient centrifugation and then cryopreserved in liquid nitrogen vapor phase. Purity and quantity of every magnetically sorted T cell population were checked by analytical flow cytometry. Genomic DNA was isolated from each sorted fraction and quantified by UV absorbance on a Nanodrop 2000c.

The sequence was collected from a man between 18 and 29 years old in good health. Some clones in this sample may be carry-over from other donors' samples. The sequence links TRBV19 to TRBJ2-5, with a weak D call of TRBD2 (6 bases match). Sequencing was carried out using naive CD4+ T cells from PBMCs. The meaning of the sample's cell subset or site label: CD45RA+ positively selected. The encoded CDR3 is CASSSTGTSETQYF. The DNA sequence is given as TGTGCCAGTAGTTCTACCGGGACTTCAGAGACCCAGTACTTC.